The next 14 T cell receptor beta chains were all read from a single sample in a study of T cells in Graves' hyperthyroidism and ophthalmopathy. What was amplified from RNA transcripts were TCR beta CDR3 regions. The HTBI primer set was used in a first-round RT-PCR of the TCR CDR3. Via MiXCR, TCRdb re-called the multiplex PCR reads, giving one row per CDR3 protein. The data show 600,000 to 800,000 distinct CDR3 sequences, roughly a third seen once. Source material: blood. The receptors originated from a woman aged 40 to 50 with Graves' hyperthyroidism.

For the CDR3, the DNA is TGTGCCAGCAGGGCGGACAGGGACGGGGAGCTGTTTTTT. Translating gives CASRADRDGELFF. The chain carries TRBV6-1 and TRBJ2-2; 8 bases are a match to TRBD1. V trimming: 6 bases; J trimming: 7 bases; junction bases outside the gene matches: 4. Germline CDR1 and CDR2: MNHNS and SASEGT. The CDR3 extends over 13 amino acids.

This clonotype came up many times. The chain joins TRBV6-2 or TRBV6-3 to TRBJ1-5; D unclear. The CDR3 has 15 amino acids. Germline V gene sequence: CDR1 MNHEY, CDR2 SVGEGT. Trimming stripped 7 bases from V and 4 bases from J, with 17 bases between. CDR3 residues: CASKASPGGNQPQHF. The CDR3 coding sequence is TGTGCCAGCAAAGCGTCGCCGGGTGGAAATCAGCCCCAGCATTTT.

As to this clonotype: The junction departs from the called germline gene at one end, perhaps through a read error. The chain links TRBV5-1 to TRBJ1-2; D unclear. Germline CDR1 SGHRS, CDR2 YFSETQ. The CDR3 is 13 amino acids. The CDR3, as DNA: TGTGCCAGCAGTCGGACGGAGAACTATGTCTACACCTTC. As protein: CASSRTENYVYTF.

There are many counts of this clonotype. The chain uses TRBV7-9 and TRBJ2-7; 8 nucleotides align to TRBD1. CDR1 is SEHNR and CDR2 is FQNEAQ in the germline V gene (reference sequence). The CDR3 covers 14 residues. V gave up 5 bases and J gave up 5 bases; unmatched junction bases: 8. The DNA of the CDR3 is TGTGCCAGCAGCCGACAGGGGATCGGTAACGAGCAGTACTTC. Its protein product is CASSRQGIGNEQYF. The full variable domain, completed using reference TRBV7-9 and TRBJ2-7, is DTGVSQNPRHKITKRGQNVTFRCDPISEHNRLYWYRQTLGQGPEFLTYFQNEAQLEKSRLLSDRFSAERPKGSFSTLEIQRTEQGDSAMYLCASSRQGIGNEQYFGPGTRLTVT.

This clonotype was seen many times. The rearrangement uses TRBV7-2 and TRBJ1-5; perhaps TRBD1 as D (5 bases). CDR3 size: 15 residues. Germline V lookup: CDR1 SGHTA, CDR2 FQGNSA. Trimming took 1 base from V and 3 from J, leaving 10 bases between them. CDR3 in amino acids: CASSLGGGNNQPQHF. CDR3 nucleotide sequence: TGTGCCAGCAGCTTAGGTGGGGGGAACAATCAGCCCCAGCATTTT.

This clonotype came up a few times. V is TRBV12-3 or TRBV12-4 and J is TRBJ1-6; D is undetermined. The CDR3 runs to 14 residues. V shed 7 bases and J shed 4 bases, with 11 bases lying between them. The DNA of the CDR3 is TGTGCCAGCAAAAGCAGCCTTTATAATTCACCCCTCCACTTT. Amino acid sequence: CASKSSLYNSPLHF.

V usage is TRBV10-2 and J usage is TRBJ1-5; TRBD1 matches 8 bases. The CDR3 spans 14 residues. CDR1 is WSHSY and CDR2 is SAAADI in the germline V gene. The J segment lost 9 bases and the V segment lost 6 bases, leaving 10 bases of the junction unmatched. The CDR3 spells CASRRGQAKTPQHF. CDR3 DNA sequence: TGCGCCAGCAGGCGGGGACAGGCCAAGACGCCCCAGCATTTT.

There are many counts of this clonotype. The rearrangement links TRBV7-2 to TRBJ1-1; 7 bases are shared with TRBD1. With V trimmed by 2 bases and J by 8 bases, 2 bases remained unmatched. From germline, CDR1 is SGHTA and CDR2 FQGNSA. This CDR3 has 12 residues. The CDR3 sequence: CASSLSGQEAFF. Here the CDR3 DNA reads TGTGCCAGCAGCTTATCGGGACAGGAAGCTTTCTTT. Supplemented by reference TRBV7-2 and TRBJ1-1, the full variable domain reads GAGVSQSPSNKVTEKGKDVELRCDPISGHTALYWYRQSLGQGLEFLIYFQGNSAPDKSGLPSDRFSAERTGGSVSTLTIQRTQQEDSAVYLCASSLSGQEAFFGQGTRLTVV.

The chain recombines TRBV19 with TRBJ1-6, with D hard to call. With 3 bases removed from V and 0 bases from J, the gap between germline ends came to 9 bases. The germline gives CDR1 LNHDA, CDR2 SQIVND (reference sequence). CDR3 size: 16 residues. In DNA form, the CDR3 reads TGTGCCAGTAGTATTTGGGCGAACTCCTATAATTCACCCCTCCACTTT. Translation: CASSIWANSYNSPLHF.

As for this clonotype: Lacking the conserved final phenylalanine or tryptophan, this CDR3 likely reflects a read error. No DNA is shown, since the ends of the CDR3 on it are uncertain; the CDR3 is the one TCRdb lists. This chain joins TRBV7-3 and TRBJ2-7; the D segment call TRBD2 is taken from the table without a DNA check. The CDR3 has 8 amino acids, counting both end residues. Germline V lookup: CDR1 SGHTA, CDR2 FQGTGA. The CDR3 sequence is CASSTLAG.

This clonotype was detected ten times or more. The rearrangement joins TRBV12-3 or TRBV12-4 to TRBJ1-4, with no clear D. V was shortened by 5 bases and J by 4 bases, with 8 bases between the two germline ends. This CDR3 spans 13 amino acids. CDR3 bases: TGTGCCAGCAGTAATCTGGTTAATGAAAAACTGTTTTTT. Translated: CASSNLVNEKLFF.

There are a few counts of this clonotype. J is TRBJ2-7 and V is TRBV27, with a possible D match to TRBD2 (6 bases). The CDR3 runs 14 residues. Per germline, CDR1 MNHEY and CDR2 SMNVEV (reference sequence). The germline V and J ends were trimmed by 8 bases and 2 bases, with 16 bases remaining between them. CDR3 DNA: TGTGCCAGCCCGTTAAGCGGGCCCACCTACGAGCAGTACTTC. Its protein is CASPLSGPTYEQYF.

This clonotype was recorded once. The chain recombines TRBV19 with TRBJ1-3; no reliable D call. V lost 5 bases to trimming and J lost 6 bases, with 14 bases between them. Germline CDR1 and CDR2: LNHDA and SQIVND (reference sequence). CDR3 length equals 14 residues. The CDR3 sequence: CASSFGRPKNTIYF. The CDR3 bases are TGTGCCAGTAGTTTCGGACGGCCTAAAAACACCATATATTTT.

The CDR3 reads CSASSIGNSNQPQHF. For the CDR3, the DNA is TGCAGTGCCAGTAGTATAGGGAACAGCAATCAGCCCCAGCATTTT. The chain uses TRBV20-1 and TRBJ1-5, with D hard to call. Trimming left V 6 bases short and J 1 base short, with 16 bases between. This CDR3 is built from 15 residues. Germline CDR1 is DFQATT and CDR2 is SNEGSKA (reference sequence).